What follows describes a single T cell receptor beta chain. The antigen is not known. This sample was taken from a study of human CD4 T cells and Enterobacteriaceae. V was pared by 4 bases and J by 6 bases, with 15 bases between. The CDR3 runs 14 residues. CDR1 and CDR2 (germline): SGHRS, YFSETQ. Study-wide results and caveats: Ex vivo, broadly cross-reactive clonotypes appeared more expanded than specific ones.

Ex vivo total memory CD4+ cells were sequenced at deep level. This table comes from immunoSEQ multiplex PCR, and its TCRdb copy is limited to in-frame clones, with some not included. This table has 27,000 or so clones, roughly 80% appearing once. Memory CD4+ T cells were sorted as all CD4+ cells except CD45RA+CCR7+CD95- naive cells, over 98% pure. CD4 and CD14 magnetic microbeads positively selected total CD4+ T cells and monocytes. Sorting first excluded CD8+, CD14+, CD16+, CD56+, CD19+ and CD25-bright cells. The sequencing sample was made of memory CD4+ T cells from blood. The chain recombines TRBV5-1 with TRBJ2-3; D is unresolved. This receptor was identified in a human donor in good health. For the CDR3, the DNA is TGCGCCAGCAGCGCGGAAGTAGCCCCGGATACGCAGTATTTT. Its translation is CASSAEVAPDTQYF.